This T cell receptor (beta chain) was retrieved from a study of T cell repertoires in cytomegalovirus infection. A single record per CDR3 protein comes from TCRdb applying MiXCR to the reads. Here the sample spans a few hundred thousand distinct CDR3 sequences, almost 30% being singletons. In regard to this clonotype: Antigen specificity is unknown.

CDR1 and CDR2 from the germline V gene are SEHNR and FQNEAQ (reference sequence). The V and J ends lost 5 bases and 0 bases respectively, with 16 bases between them. The CDR3 sequence is 17 residues long. This TCR came from a human donor in good health (CMV status not recorded). Some clones in this sample may be carry-over from other donors' samples. The sample was cultured PBMCs, taken from culture after CMV antigen stimulation. The gene calls are TRBV7-9 and TRBJ2-2, with D possibly TRBD1 on 6 matching bases. CDR3 sequence reads: CASSGIFWTANTGELFF. CDR3 sequence (DNA): TGTGCCAGCAGCGGTATCTTCTGGACAGCGAACACCGGGGAGCTGTTTTTT.